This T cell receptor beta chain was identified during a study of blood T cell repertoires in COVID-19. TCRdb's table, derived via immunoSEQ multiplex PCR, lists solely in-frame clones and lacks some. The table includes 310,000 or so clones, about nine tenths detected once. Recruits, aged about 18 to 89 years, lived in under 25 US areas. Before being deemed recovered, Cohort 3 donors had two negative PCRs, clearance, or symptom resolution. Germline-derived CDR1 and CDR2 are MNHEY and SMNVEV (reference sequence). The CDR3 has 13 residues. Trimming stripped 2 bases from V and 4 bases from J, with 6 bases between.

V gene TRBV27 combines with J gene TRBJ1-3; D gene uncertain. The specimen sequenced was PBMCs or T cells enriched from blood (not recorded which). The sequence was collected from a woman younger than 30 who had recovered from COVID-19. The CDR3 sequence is CASSLLGGNTIYF. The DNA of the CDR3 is TGTGCCAGCAGTTTACTAGGAGGAAACACCATATATTTT.